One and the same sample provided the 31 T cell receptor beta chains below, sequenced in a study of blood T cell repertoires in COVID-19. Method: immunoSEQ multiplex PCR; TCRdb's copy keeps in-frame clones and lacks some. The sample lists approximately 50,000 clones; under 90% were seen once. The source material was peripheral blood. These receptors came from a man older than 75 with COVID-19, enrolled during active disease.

The CDR3: CATGQGNPDTQYF. DNA of the CDR3: TGTGCCACGGGACAGGGTAACCCAGATACGCAGTATTTT. This chain joins TRBV10-3 and TRBJ2-3, with 9 bases lining up with TRBD1. Germline V lookup: CDR1 ENHRY, CDR2 SYGVKD. This CDR3 is 13 amino acids long. The V gene end was trimmed by 10 bases and the J gene end by 4 bases; junction bases not matched to a gene: 6.

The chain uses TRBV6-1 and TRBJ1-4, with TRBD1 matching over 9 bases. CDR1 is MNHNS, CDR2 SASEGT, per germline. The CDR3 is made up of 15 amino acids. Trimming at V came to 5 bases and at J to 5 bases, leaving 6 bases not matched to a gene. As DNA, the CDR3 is TGTGCCAGCAGTTCAACAGGGGGCTCGAATGAAAAACTGTTTTTT. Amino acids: CASSSTGGSNEKLFF.

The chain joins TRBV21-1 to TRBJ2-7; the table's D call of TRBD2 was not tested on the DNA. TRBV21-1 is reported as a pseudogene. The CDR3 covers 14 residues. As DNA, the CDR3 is TGTGCCAGCAGCAACCTAGCGACAGACTACGAGCAGTACGTC. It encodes CASSNLATDYEQYV.

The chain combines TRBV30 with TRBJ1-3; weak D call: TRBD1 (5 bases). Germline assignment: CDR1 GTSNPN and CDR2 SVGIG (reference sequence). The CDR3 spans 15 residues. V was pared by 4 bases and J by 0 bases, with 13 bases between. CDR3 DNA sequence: TGTGCCTGGAATAAAAGACAGAACTCTGGAAACACCATATATTTT. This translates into CAWNKRQNSGNTIYF.

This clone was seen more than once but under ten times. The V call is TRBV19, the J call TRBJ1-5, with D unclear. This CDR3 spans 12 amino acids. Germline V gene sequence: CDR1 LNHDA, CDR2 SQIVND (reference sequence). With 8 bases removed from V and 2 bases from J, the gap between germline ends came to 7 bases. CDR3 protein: CASSWRNQPQHF. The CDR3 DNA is TGTGCCAGTTCCTGGCGCAATCAGCCCCAGCATTTT.

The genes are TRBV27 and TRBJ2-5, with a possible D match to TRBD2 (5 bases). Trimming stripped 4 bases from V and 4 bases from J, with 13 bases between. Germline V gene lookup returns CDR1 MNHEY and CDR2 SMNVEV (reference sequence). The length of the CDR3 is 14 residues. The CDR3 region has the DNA TGTGCCAGCAGTTCCCGACTATTTCGAGAGACCCAGTACTTC. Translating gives CASSSRLFRETQYF.

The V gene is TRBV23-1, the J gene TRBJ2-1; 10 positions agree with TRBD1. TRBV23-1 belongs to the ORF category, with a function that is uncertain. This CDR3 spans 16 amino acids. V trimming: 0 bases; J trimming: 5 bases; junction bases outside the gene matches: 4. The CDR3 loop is CASSQSGTGDNNEQFF. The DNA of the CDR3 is TGCGCCAGCAGTCAATCGGGGACAGGGGACAACAATGAGCAGTTCTTC.

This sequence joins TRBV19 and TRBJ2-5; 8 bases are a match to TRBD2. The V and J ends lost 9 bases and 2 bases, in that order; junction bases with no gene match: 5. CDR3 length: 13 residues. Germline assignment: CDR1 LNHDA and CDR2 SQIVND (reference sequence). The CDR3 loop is CARPKRGQETQYF. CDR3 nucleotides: TGTGCCAGGCCGAAGCGGGGGCAAGAGACCCAGTACTTC.

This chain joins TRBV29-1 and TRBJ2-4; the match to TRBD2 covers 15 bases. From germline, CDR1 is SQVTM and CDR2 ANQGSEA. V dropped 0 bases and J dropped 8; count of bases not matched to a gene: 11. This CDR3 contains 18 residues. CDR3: CSVEEGGLAGGPVDIQYF. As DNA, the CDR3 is TGCAGCGTTGAAGAGGGGGGACTAGCGGGAGGCCCGGTGGACATTCAGTACTTC. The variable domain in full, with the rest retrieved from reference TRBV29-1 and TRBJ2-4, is SAVISQKPSRDICQRGTSLTIQCQVDSQVTMMFWYRQQPGQSLTLIATANQGSEATYESGFVIDKFPISRPNLTFSTLTVSNMSPEDSSIYLCSVEEGGLAGGPVDIQYFGAGTRLSVL.

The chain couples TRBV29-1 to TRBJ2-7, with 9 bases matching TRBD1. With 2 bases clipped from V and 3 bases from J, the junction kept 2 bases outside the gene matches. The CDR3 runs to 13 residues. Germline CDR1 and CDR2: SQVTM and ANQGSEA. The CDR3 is CSVEPGQGYEQYF. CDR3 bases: TGCAGCGTTGAACCGGGACAGGGCTACGAGCAGTACTTC.

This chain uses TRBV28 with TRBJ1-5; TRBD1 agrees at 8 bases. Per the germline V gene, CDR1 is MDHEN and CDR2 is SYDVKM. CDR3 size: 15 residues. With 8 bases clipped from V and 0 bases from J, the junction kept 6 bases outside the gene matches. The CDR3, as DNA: TGTGCCAGCGTCAGGGGGCGAAATAGCAATCAGCCCCAGCATTTT. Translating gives CASVRGRNSNQPQHF.

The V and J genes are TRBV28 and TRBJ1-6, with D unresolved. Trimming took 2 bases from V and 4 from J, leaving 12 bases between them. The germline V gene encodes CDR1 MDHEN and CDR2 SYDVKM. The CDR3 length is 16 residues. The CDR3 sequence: CASSLGEGEYNSPLHF. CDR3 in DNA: TGTGCCAGCAGTTTAGGGGAGGGAGAGTATAATTCACCCCTCCACTTT.

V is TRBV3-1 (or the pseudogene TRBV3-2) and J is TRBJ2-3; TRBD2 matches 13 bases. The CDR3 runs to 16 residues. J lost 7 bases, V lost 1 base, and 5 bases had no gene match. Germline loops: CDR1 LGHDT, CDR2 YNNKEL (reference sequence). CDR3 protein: CASSQGTSGSGHTQYF. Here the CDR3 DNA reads TGTGCCAGCAGCCAAGGGACTAGCGGGAGCGGGCATACGCAGTATTTT.

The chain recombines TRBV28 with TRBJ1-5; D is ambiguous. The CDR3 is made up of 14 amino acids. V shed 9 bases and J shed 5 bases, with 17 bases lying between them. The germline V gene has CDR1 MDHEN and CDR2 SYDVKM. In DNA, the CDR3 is TGTGCCAGTGCCCCCAAACAGCCTCATCAGCCCCAGCATTTT. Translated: CASAPKQPHQPQHF.

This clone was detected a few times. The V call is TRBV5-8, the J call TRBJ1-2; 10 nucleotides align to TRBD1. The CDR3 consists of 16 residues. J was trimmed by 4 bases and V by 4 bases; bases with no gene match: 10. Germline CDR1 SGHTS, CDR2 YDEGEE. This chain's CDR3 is CASSPGGTGEAYGYTF. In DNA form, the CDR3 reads TGTGCCAGCAGCCCTGGAGGGACAGGGGAGGCCTATGGCTACACCTTC.

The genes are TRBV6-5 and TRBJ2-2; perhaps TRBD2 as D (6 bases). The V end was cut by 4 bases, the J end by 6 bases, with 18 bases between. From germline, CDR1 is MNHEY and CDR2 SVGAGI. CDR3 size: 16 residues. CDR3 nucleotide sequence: TGTGCCAGCAGTTCCTCTTGGGGGGTTCGGGCCGGGGAGCTGTTTTTT. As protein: CASSSSWGVRAGELFF.

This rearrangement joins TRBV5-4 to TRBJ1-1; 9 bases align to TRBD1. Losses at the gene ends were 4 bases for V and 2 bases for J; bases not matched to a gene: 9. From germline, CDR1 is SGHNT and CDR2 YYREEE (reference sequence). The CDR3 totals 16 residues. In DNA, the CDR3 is TGTGCCAGCAGCCTGGGACAGGGTGGGTTTAACACTGAAGCTTTCTTT. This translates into CASSLGQGGFNTEAFF. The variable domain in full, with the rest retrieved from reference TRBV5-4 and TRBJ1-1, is ETGVTQSPTHLIKTRGQQVTLRCSSQSGHNTVSWYQQALGQGPQFIFQYYREEENGRGNFPPRFSGLQFPNYSSELNVNALELDDSALYLCASSLGQGGFNTEAFFGQGTRLTVV.

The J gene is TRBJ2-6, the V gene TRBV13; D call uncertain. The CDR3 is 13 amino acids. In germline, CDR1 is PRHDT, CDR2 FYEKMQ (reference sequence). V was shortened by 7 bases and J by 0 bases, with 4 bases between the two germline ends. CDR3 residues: CASTGSGANVLTF. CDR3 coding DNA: TGTGCCAGCACGGGCTCTGGGGCCAACGTCCTGACTTTC.

This CDR3 is CASSLGLAGGEQYV. CDR3 nucleotides: TGTGCCAGCAGCTTGGGACTAGCGGGAGGAGAGCAGTACGTC. V usage is TRBV7-2 and J usage is TRBJ2-7; 15 bases align to TRBD2. Germline V gene lookup returns CDR1 SGHTA and CDR2 FQGNSA. This CDR3 contains 14 residues. The V gene end was trimmed by 3 bases and the J gene end by 7 bases; junction bases not matched to a gene: 1.

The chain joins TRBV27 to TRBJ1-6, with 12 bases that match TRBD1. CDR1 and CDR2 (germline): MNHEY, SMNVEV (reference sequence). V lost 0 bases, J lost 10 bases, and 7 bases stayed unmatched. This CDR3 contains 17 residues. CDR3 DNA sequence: TGTGCCAGCAGTTTATCGCCGGGACAGGGGGCGAACTCACCCCTCCACTTT. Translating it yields CASSLSPGQGANSPLHF.

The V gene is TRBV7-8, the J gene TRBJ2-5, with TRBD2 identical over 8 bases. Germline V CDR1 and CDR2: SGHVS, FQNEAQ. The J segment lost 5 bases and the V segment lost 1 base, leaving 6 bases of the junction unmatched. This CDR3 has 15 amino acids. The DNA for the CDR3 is TGTGCCAGCAGCTTAGATACTAGCGGCGGGGAGACCCAGTACTTC. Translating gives CASSLDTSGGETQYF.

CDR3 sequence: CASSATGTSGSNEQFF. CDR3 DNA: TGTGCCAGCAGCGCCACCGGGACTAGCGGCTCCAATGAGCAGTTCTTC. The chain has TRBV2 and TRBJ2-1; 11 bases align to TRBD2. The CDR3 has 16 residues. V lost 6 bases, J lost 6 bases, and 10 bases stayed unmatched. Germline CDR1 SNHLY, CDR2 FYNNEI.

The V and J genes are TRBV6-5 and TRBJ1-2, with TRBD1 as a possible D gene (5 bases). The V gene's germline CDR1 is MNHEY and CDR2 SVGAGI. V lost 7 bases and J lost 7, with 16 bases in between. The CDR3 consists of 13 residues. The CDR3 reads CASTHNGGGGYTF. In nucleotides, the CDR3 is TGTGCCAGCACCCACAACGGGGGGGGTGGCTACACCTTC.

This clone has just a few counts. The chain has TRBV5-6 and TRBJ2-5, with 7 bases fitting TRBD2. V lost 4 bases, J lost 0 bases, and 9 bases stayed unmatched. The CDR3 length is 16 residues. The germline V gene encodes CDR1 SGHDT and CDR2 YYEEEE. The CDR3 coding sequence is TGTGCCAGCAGCCGAAGACTAGCTTTCCACCAAGAGACCCAGTACTTC. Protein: CASSRRLAFHQETQYF.

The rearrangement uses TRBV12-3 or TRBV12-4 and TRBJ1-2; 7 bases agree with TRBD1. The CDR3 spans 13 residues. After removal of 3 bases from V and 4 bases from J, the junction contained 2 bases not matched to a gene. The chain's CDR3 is CASSFRGTYGYTF. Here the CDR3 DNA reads TGTGCCAGCAGTTTCAGGGGGACCTATGGCTACACCTTC.

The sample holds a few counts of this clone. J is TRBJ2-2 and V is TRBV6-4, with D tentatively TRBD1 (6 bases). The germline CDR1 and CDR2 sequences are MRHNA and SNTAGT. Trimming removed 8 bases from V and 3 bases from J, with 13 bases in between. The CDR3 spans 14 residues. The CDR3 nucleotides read TGTGCCAGCGCCCATGAGGGGGACACCGGGGAGCTGTTTTTT. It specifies CASAHEGDTGELFF.

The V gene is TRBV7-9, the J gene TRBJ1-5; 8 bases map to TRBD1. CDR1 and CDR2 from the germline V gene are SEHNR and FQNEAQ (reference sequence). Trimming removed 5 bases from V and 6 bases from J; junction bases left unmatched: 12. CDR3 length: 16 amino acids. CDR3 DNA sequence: TGTGCCAGCAGCAACAGCGTCCAGACAGGGGCTCAGCCCCAGCATTTT. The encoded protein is CASSNSVQTGAQPQHF.

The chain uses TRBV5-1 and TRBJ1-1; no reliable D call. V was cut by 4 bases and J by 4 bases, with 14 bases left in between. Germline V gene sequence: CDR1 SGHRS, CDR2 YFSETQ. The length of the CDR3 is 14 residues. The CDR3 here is CASSAYKGGTEAFF. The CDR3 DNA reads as TGCGCCAGCAGCGCATACAAGGGAGGCACTGAAGCTTTCTTT.

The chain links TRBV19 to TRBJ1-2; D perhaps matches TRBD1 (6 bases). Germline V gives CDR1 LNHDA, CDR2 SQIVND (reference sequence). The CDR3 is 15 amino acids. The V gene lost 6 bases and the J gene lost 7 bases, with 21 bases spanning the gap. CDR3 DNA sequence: TGTGCCAGTAGCCCCTCGATGAGGGAGGGGGGTGGCTACACCTTC. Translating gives CASSPSMREGGGYTF.

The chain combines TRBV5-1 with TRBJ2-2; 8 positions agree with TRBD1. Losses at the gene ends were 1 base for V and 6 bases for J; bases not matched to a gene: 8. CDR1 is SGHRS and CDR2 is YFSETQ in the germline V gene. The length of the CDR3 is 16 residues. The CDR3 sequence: CASSLIGTGIAGELFF. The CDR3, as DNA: TGCGCCAGCAGCTTGATTGGGACAGGTATTGCCGGGGAGCTGTTTTTT.

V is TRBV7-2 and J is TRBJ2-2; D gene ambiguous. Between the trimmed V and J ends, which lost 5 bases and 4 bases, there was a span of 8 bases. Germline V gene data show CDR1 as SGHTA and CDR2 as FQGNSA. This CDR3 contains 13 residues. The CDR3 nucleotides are TGTGCCAGCAGCCCACTATCCACCGGGGAGCTGTTTTTT. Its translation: CASSPLSTGELFF.